Shown below are 31 T cell receptor beta chains from a single sample sequenced in a study of regulatory T cells in long-lasting Graves disease. Construction of TCR beta libraries relied on iRepertoire HTBI primers and on Arm-PCR targeting CDR3 regions. TCRdb reanalysed the multiplex PCR reads using MiXCR and keeps one entry per CDR3 protein. The data hold hundreds of thousands of distinct CDR3 sequences, with roughly a sixth observed a single time. Time point described: newly diagnosed GD, antithyroid drugs for less than 3 months. After RNA was extracted from PBMCs, the TCR library was made from it. The specimen comprised peripheral blood mononuclear cells (PBMCs), sampled at new diagnosis, from a patient treated with antithyroid drugs. The source is a female donor with Graves disease.

This clonotype was counted many times. Written as DNA, the CDR3 is TGTGCCAGCCATCTTGACAGGGCGGGAACCGGGGAGCTGTTTTTT. Encoded protein: CASHLDRAGTGELFF. The gene calls are TRBV28 and TRBJ2-2; tentative D call: TRBD1 (7 bases). V dropped 8 bases and J dropped 5 bases, with 18 bases sitting between them. The CDR3 has 15 residues. CDR1 and CDR2 from the germline V gene are MDHEN and SYDVKM.

This clonotype was recorded at least ten times. V is TRBV20-1 and J is TRBJ2-1; 10 bases fit TRBD2. Looked up from germline, CDR1 is DFQATT and CDR2 is SNEGSKA (reference sequence). V was clipped by 0 bases and J by 3 bases; unmatched bases: 8. CDR3 length: 17 residues. CDR3 sequence (DNA): TGCAGTGCTAGAGATGAACTAGCGGGGACACGCTACAATGAGCAGTTCTTC. Translated, it gives CSARDELAGTRYNEQFF.

This clonotype was seen at least ten times. Since the CDR3 does not end with the conserved phenylalanine or tryptophan, this likely comes from a read error. This sequence joins TRBV11-2 and TRBJ1-2; D might be TRBD1 (5 bases). CDR1 is SGHAT and CDR2 is FQNNGV in the germline V gene. This CDR3 region has 15 residues. V shed 3 bases and J shed 7 bases, with 18 bases lying between them. The CDR3 bases are TGTGCCAGCAGCTTTCGTCCCGGAGCGCAGGGTGGCTACACCCTC. Protein sequence: CASSFRPGAQGGYTL.

This clonotype was picked up many times. J is TRBJ1-2 and V is TRBV5-1, with D possibly matching TRBD1 (5 bases). Germline CDR1 reads SGHRS; CDR2 reads YFSETQ. Trimming cost V 4 bases and J 4 bases, with 26 bases left between them. This CDR3 region has 18 residues. CDR3 in amino acids: CASSGTPGDGYSFYGYTF. CDR3 DNA: TGCGCCAGCAGCGGAACCCCCGGGGACGGCTACTCATTCTATGGCTACACCTTC.

This clonotype was recorded at least ten times. J is TRBJ1-1 and V is TRBV5-1; tentatively, D is TRBD1 (6 bases). This CDR3 has 17 amino acids. Trimming stripped 0 bases from V and 0 bases from J, with 15 bases between. Germline assignment: CDR1 SGHRS and CDR2 YFSETQ. This CDR3 reads CASSLERGQSLNTEAFF. The CDR3 DNA sequence: TGCGCCAGCAGCTTGGAACGGGGGCAATCTCTGAACACTGAAGCTTTCTTT.

In this sample, this clonotype turned up many times. The chain recombines TRBV6-5 with TRBJ2-4; D remains ambiguous. In germline, CDR1 is MNHEY, CDR2 SVGAGI. This CDR3 has 14 residues. With 4 bases removed from V and 2 bases from J, the gap between germline ends came to 9 bases. The CDR3 loop is CASSLPGPKNIQYF. CDR3 DNA: TGTGCCAGCAGTTTACCCGGTCCCAAAAACATTCAGTACTTC.

This clonotype was seen at least ten times. The chain recombines TRBV10-3 with TRBJ1-2, with 8 positions matching TRBD1. Germline assignment: CDR1 ENHRY and CDR2 SYGVKD. The CDR3 has 14 amino acids. V was pared by 2 bases and J by 4 bases, with 3 bases of the junction left unmatched. This chain's CDR3 is CAISEPGQGYGYTF. The DNA for the CDR3 is TGTGCCATCAGTGAGCCTGGACAGGGCTATGGCTACACCTTC.

Many counts were recorded for this clonotype. The chain joins TRBV7-2 to TRBJ2-3, with 12 nucleotides matching TRBD2. V shed 2 bases and J 4 bases; nucleotides not matched to a gene: 4. The CDR3 covers 16 residues. CDR1 SGHTA and CDR2 FQGNSA come from the germline V gene. CDR3: CASSLRLAGGADTQYF. As DNA, the CDR3 is TGTGCCAGCAGCTTACGCCTAGCGGGAGGGGCAGATACGCAGTATTTT.

This clonotype has at least ten counts. This chain uses TRBV10-3 with TRBJ2-1; 9 bases agree with TRBD2. Germline loops: CDR1 ENHRY, CDR2 SYGVKD. This CDR3 contains 15 residues. After removal of 8 bases from V and 4 bases from J, the junction contained 9 bases not matched to a gene. CDR3 loop: CAILPAGGPYNEQFF. The CDR3 DNA reads as TGTGCCATCCTCCCAGCGGGAGGACCTTACAATGAGCAGTTCTTC.

This clonotype was counted at least ten times. The V gene is TRBV7-9, the J gene TRBJ2-3; tentatively, D is TRBD1 (6 bases). CDR1 and CDR2 (germline): SEHNR, FQNEAQ (reference sequence). V was pared by 5 bases and J by 2 bases, with 17 bases between. The CDR3 sequence is 16 residues long. The CDR3 loop is CASSLNQGPNTDTQYF. The CDR3 nucleotides read TGTGCCAGCAGCCTTAACCAGGGGCCAAACACAGATACGCAGTATTTT.

This clonotype was observed at least ten times. The chain is built from TRBV2 and TRBJ2-2; 7 nucleotides line up with TRBD1. V shed 3 bases and J 5 bases; nucleotides not matched to a gene: 6. Germline lookup yields CDR1 SNHLY and CDR2 FYNNEI. CDR3 length: 15 amino acids. The CDR3 loop reads CASSENRGGTGELFF. Written as DNA, the CDR3 is TGTGCCAGCAGTGAGAACAGGGGTGGAACCGGGGAGCTGTTTTTT.

This clonotype was detected ten times or more. The chain links TRBV12-3 or TRBV12-4 to TRBJ2-5; D gene ambiguous. The CDR3 is 14 residues long. V lost 8 bases, J lost 3 bases, and 16 bases lay in between. The CDR3 loop is CASSRVATKETQYF. As DNA, the CDR3 is TGTGCCAGCTCCCGAGTAGCCACAAAAGAGACCCAGTACTTC.

In this sample, this clonotype turned up a few times. The chain has TRBV5-4 and TRBJ2-2, with a tentative D call TRBD2 (6 bases). V was cut by 0 bases and J by 9 bases, with 18 bases left in between. Germline V gene lookup returns CDR1 SGHNT and CDR2 YYREEE (reference sequence). This CDR3 is 16 amino acids long. The CDR3 loop is CASSLEGSGSVRELFF. The CDR3, as DNA: TGTGCCAGCAGCTTGGAAGGTAGCGGCTCGGTCCGGGAGCTGTTTTTT. Variable domain in full (rest from reference TRBV5-4 and TRBJ2-2): ETGVTQSPTHLIKTRGQQVTLRCSSQSGHNTVSWYQQALGQGPQFIFQYYREEENGRGNFPPRFSGLQFPNYSSELNVNALELDDSALYLCASSLEGSGSVRELFFGEGSRLTVL.

This clonotype was seen more than once but under ten times. This rearrangement joins TRBV12-3 or TRBV12-4 to TRBJ1-5; D possibly corresponds to TRBD1 (5 bases). This CDR3 comprises 11 residues. V was cut by 5 bases and J by 9 bases, with 8 bases left in between. Here the CDR3 DNA reads TGTGCCAGCAGTGCGGGGGGGCCCCAGCATTTT. It translates to CASSAGGPQHF.

The V gene is TRBV5-1, the J gene TRBJ2-3; TRBD2 aligns across 9 bases. V shed 3 bases, J shed 6 bases, and the junction held 11 bases outside the gene matches. This CDR3 region has 16 residues. Looked up from germline, CDR1 is SGHRS and CDR2 is YFSETQ. The CDR3: CASSSPSGDGMDTQYF. CDR3 sequence (DNA): TGCGCCAGCAGCTCACCTAGCGGGGACGGCATGGATACGCAGTATTTT.

This clonotype was seen many times. The chain couples TRBV7-2 to TRBJ2-3, with TRBD1 matching over 7 bases. Trimming removed 5 bases from V and 0 bases from J; junction bases left unmatched: 8. Germline V gene sequence: CDR1 SGHTA, CDR2 FQGNSA. The length of the CDR3 is 16 residues. DNA of the CDR3: TGTGCCAGCAGCCCCTATGAGGGGGCGAGCACAGATACGCAGTATTTT. Encoded protein: CASSPYEGASTDTQYF.

This clonotype has just a few counts. The gene calls are TRBV14 and TRBJ1-2, with 8 nucleotides matching TRBD1. The J segment lost 8 bases and the V segment lost 5 bases, leaving 13 bases of the junction unmatched. The CDR3 contains 15 residues. Germline V gives CDR1 SGHDN, CDR2 FVKESK. CDR3 nucleotides: TGTGCCAGCAGCACACAACTGGGGACAGGAGGGGGCTACACCTTC. It yields the protein CASSTQLGTGGGYTF.

This clonotype was detected many times. V gene TRBV13 combines with J gene TRBJ1-2; D gene uncertain. The CDR3 extends over 14 amino acids. Germline lookup yields CDR1 PRHDT and CDR2 FYEKMQ (reference sequence). V shed 5 bases and J shed 4 bases, with 14 bases lying between them. CDR3 nucleotide sequence: TGTGCCAGCAGCGAACCCTGGGTACTCTATGGCTACACCTTC. It translates to CASSEPWVLYGYTF.

The gene calls are TRBV3-1 and TRBJ2-7; D may correspond to TRBD1 or TRBD2 (7 bases each). This CDR3 contains 13 residues. V was shortened by 10 bases and J by 3 bases, with 16 bases between the two germline ends. Germline-derived CDR1 and CDR2 are LGHDT and YNNKEL (reference sequence). CDR3 residues: CATRQGGGYEQYF. CDR3 nucleotides: TGTGCCACCCGACAGGGAGGGGGCTACGAGCAGTACTTC.

This clonotype was counted many times. This chain connects TRBV12-3 or TRBV12-4 to TRBJ1-1, with 9 bases fitting TRBD1. The CDR3 consists of 15 residues. J gave up 1 base and V 4 bases, and 4 bases lay outside the gene matches. The CDR3 loop is CASSSQGQGNTEAFF. CDR3 nucleotides: TGTGCCAGCAGTTCCCAGGGACAGGGGAACACTGAAGCTTTCTTT.

The rearrangement links TRBV20-1 to TRBJ2-3; the D is unclear. This CDR3 region has 15 residues. Germline assignment: CDR1 DFQATT and CDR2 SNEGSKA (reference sequence). The ends were cut back, 3 bases at V and 0 bases at J, with 13 bases in the middle. The CDR3 protein is CSASRLGLSTDTQYF. Here the CDR3 DNA reads TGCAGTGCTAGTCGGTTGGGCTTGAGCACAGATACGCAGTATTTT.

This clonotype occurred many times. The genes are TRBV12-5 and TRBJ1-4; 10 nucleotides match TRBD1. CDR1 and CDR2 from the germline V gene are LGHNT and FRNRAP. After removal of 4 bases from V and 8 bases from J, the junction contained 10 bases not matched to a gene. This CDR3 is 16 amino acids long. CDR3 sequence (DNA): TGTGCTAGTGGTTCGGAAACCGGGACAGGGGCAGAAAAACTGTTTTTT. It translates to CASGSETGTGAEKLFF.

This clonotype appeared many times. The chain couples TRBV28 to TRBJ2-2, with 7 bases lining up with TRBD1. The CDR3 is 17 amino acids. Unmatched junction bases numbered 12, after V lost 6 bases and J lost 2 bases. From germline, CDR1 is MDHEN and CDR2 SYDVKM. CDR3 DNA: TGTGCCAGCAGGCGCCTCGGGGCAGGGGGAAACACCGGGGAGCTGTTTTTT. Translated, it gives CASRRLGAGGNTGELFF.

This clonotype was counted at least ten times. The J gene is TRBJ1-1, the V gene TRBV19; D is ambiguous. The CDR3 extends over 14 amino acids. The germline V gene has CDR1 LNHDA and CDR2 SQIVND (reference sequence). Trimming pared 3 bases from V and 2 bases from J, leaving 10 bases between. CDR3 protein: CASSIGYLNTEAFF. DNA for the CDR3: TGTGCCAGTAGTATCGGCTACCTCAACACTGAAGCTTTCTTT.

This clonotype occurred many times. The chain couples TRBV7-2 to TRBJ1-3; D unresolved. Trimming removed 8 bases from V and 4 bases from J, with 12 bases in between. The germline V gene encodes CDR1 SGHTA and CDR2 FQGNSA. This CDR3 is built from 13 residues. The CDR3 sequence is CASEGDTGNTIYF. CDR3 in DNA: TGTGCCAGCGAGGGAGATACGGGAAACACCATATATTTT.

The chain employs TRBV7-2 and TRBJ2-7, with 7 nucleotides matching TRBD2. CDR3 size: 16 residues. Germline CDR1 SGHTA, CDR2 FQGNSA. The ends lost 5 bases at V and 6 bases at J; junction bases unmatched: 16. The CDR3 reads CASSLGGAGALREQYF. CDR3 coding DNA: TGTGCCAGCAGCCTGGGCGGGGCGGGAGCGCTTCGCGAGCAGTACTTC.

This clonotype was seen ten or more times. V usage is TRBV7-8 and J usage is TRBJ1-1; maybe TRBD1 (5 bases). The CDR3 spans 13 residues. Trimming took off 3 bases at V and 3 bases at J, with 8 bases between the two ends. The germline gives CDR1 SGHVS, CDR2 FQNEAQ. This chain's CDR3 is CASSFARDTEAFF. DNA for the CDR3: TGTGCCAGCAGCTTCGCCAGGGACACTGAAGCTTTCTTT.

Many counts were recorded for this clonotype. This chain links TRBV9 with TRBJ1-2; D gene ambiguous. The length of the CDR3 is 13 residues. The germline V gene encodes CDR1 SGDLS and CDR2 YYNGEE. V shed 0 bases and J shed 6 bases, with 9 bases lying between them. In DNA form, the CDR3 reads TGTGCCAGCAGCGTAGAAGGGCAGGATGGCTACACCTTC. This translates into CASSVEGQDGYTF.

This clonotype showed up many times. This chain connects TRBV28 to TRBJ2-5, with 7 bases fitting TRBD2. With V trimmed by 7 bases and J by 2 bases, 10 bases remained unmatched. This CDR3 is built from 15 residues. CDR1 is MDHEN, CDR2 SYDVKM, per germline. The CDR3 is CASTLFPGGQETQYF. CDR3 DNA: TGTGCCAGCACCTTATTCCCGGGAGGTCAAGAGACCCAGTACTTC.

This clonotype came up many times. The gene calls are TRBV4-1 and TRBJ1-1, with D tentatively TRBD1 (6 bases). V dropped 1 base and J dropped 0 bases, with 9 bases sitting between them. Germline CDR1 and CDR2: MGHRA and YSYEKL. The CDR3 is 15 amino acids. The CDR3 bases are TGCGCCAGCAGCCAAGCGGAGGGGGTGAACACTGAAGCTTTCTTT. It specifies CASSQAEGVNTEAFF.

V usage is TRBV20-1 and J usage is TRBJ2-2, with a weak D call TRBD1 (5 bases). Deletions cut 0 bases from V and 5 bases from J, with 19 bases between. Germline-derived CDR1 and CDR2 are DFQATT and SNEGSKA (reference sequence). The CDR3 contains 17 residues. CDR3 sequence: CSARDWVDGQVTGELFF. The CDR3 region has the DNA TGCAGTGCTAGAGATTGGGTCGATGGACAAGTAACCGGGGAGCTGTTTTTT.